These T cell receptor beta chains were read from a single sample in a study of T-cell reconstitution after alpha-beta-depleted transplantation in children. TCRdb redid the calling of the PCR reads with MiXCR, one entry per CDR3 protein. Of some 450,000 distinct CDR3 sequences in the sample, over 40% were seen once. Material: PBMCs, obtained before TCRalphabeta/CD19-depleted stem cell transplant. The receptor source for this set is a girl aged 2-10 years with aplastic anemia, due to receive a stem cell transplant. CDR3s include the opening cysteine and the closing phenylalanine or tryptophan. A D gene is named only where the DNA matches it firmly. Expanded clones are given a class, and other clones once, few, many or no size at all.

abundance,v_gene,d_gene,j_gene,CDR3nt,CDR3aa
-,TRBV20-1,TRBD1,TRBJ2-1,TGCAGTGATAGAGATCGGGACAGGGGGGATGAGCAGTTCTTC,CSDRDRDRGDEQFF
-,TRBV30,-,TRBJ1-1,TGTGCCTGGAGTCACGGGGGAGAGAACACTGAAGCTTTCTTT,CAWSHGGENTEAFF
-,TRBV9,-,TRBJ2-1,TGTGCCAGCAGCGTAGAAGCGTTCGTCAATGAGCAGTTCTTC,CASSVEAFVNEQFF
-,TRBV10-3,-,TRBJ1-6,TGTGCCATCAGTGAGATGCGCTTCGGGGATTCACCCCTCCACTTT,CAISEMRFGDSPLHF
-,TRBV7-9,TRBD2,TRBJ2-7,TGTGCCAGCAGCTTAGTATATGGGACTAGCGGATCCTACGAGCAGTACTTC,CASSLVYGTSGSYEQYF
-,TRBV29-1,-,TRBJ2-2,TGCAGCGTTGAGACCGGTCACACCGGGGAGCTGTTTTTT,CSVETGHTGELFF
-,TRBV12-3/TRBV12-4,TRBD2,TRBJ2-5,TGTGCCAGCAGACAAACTAGCGGGGGGCCCCAAGAGACCCAGTACTTC,CASRQTSGGPQETQYF
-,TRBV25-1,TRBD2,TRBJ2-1,TGTGCCAGCAGTGTGACCTATGGACTAGCGGGGGCCTACAATGAGCAGTTCTTC,CASSVTYGLAGAYNEQFF
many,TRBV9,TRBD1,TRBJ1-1,TGTGCCAGCACCGAGACAGGGTCCACTGAAGCTTTCTTT,CASTETGSTEAFF
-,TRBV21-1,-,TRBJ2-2,TGTGCCATCAGCAAAGAGAGGGACAGGTTGGACACCGGGGAGCTGTTTTTT,CAISKERDRLDTGELFF
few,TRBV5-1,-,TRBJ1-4,TGCGCCAGCAGCCCGCCGTCTCTTAATGAAAAACTGTTTTTT,CASSPPSLNEKLFF
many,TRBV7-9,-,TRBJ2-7,TGTGCCAGCAGCTTTGCAGGTTCCGAGCAGTACTTC,CASSFAGSEQYF
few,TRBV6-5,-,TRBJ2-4,TGTGCCAGCAGTTCCCGGAGTACGGTGGCGACGGACTTC,CASSSRSTVATDF
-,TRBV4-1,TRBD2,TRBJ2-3,TGCGCCAGCAGCCAAGGACTAGCGGGAGGAAGGAGCACAGATACGCAGTATTTT,CASSQGLAGGRSTDTQYF
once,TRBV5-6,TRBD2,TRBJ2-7,TGTGCCAGCAGCCTCGGGGTAGCGGGGGGCTCGGGCGAGCAGTACTTC,CASSLGVAGGSGEQYF
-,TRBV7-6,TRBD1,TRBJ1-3,TGTGCCAGCAGCTCCGGGACAGGGTGGTCTGGAAACACCATATATTTT,CASSSGTGWSGNTIYF
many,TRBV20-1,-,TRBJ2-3,TGCAGTGCTAGTGGCCCCCGGGGTCCCCGTACGCAGTATTTT,CSASGPRGPRTQYF
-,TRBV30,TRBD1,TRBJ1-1,TGTGCCTGGAGCCACAGGGGGTGGAACACTGAAGCTTTCTTT,CAWSHRGWNTEAFF
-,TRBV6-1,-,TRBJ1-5,TGTGCCAGCAGTGAATGGCAGGGTGCGATCAGGCCCCAGCATTTT,CASSEWQGAIRPQHF
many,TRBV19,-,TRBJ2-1,TGTGCCAGTAGTATTGGCAGGGTGGATGAGCAGTTCTTC,CASSIGRVDEQFF
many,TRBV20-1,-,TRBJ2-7,TGCAGTGCTAGAGATTTGGGACGGGCCTACGAGCAGTACTTC,CSARDLGRAYEQYF
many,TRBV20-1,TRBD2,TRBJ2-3,TGCAGTGCTAGTCTAGCGGGAGGAACGGTAGATACGCAGTATTTT,CSASLAGGTVDTQYF
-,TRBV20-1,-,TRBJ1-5,TGCAGTGCTAGAGCCACCGACGGAAATAGCAATCAGCCCCAGCATTTT,CSARATDGNSNQPQHF
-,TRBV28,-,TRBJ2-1,TGTGCCAGCAACTTTCCAGGGAGAAACAATGAGCAGTTCTTC,CASNFPGRNNEQFF
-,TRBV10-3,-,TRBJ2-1,TGTGCCATCAGTGCGGGGGTAGCAGCCAATGAGCAGTTCTTC,CAISAGVAANEQFF
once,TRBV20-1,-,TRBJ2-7,TGCAGTGCTAGACCCGGGACGCACTCCTACGAGCAGTACTTC,CSARPGTHSYEQYF